This T cell receptor beta chain was recovered during a study of blood T cell repertoires in COVID-19 (TCRdb year 2020). About the study as a whole: Samples covering the acute and convalescent phases of COVID-19 were provided by collaborators in the United States, Italy and Spain. The prospective study material was composed of cDNA or gDNA derived from T cells, B-cell-depleted T cells, or PBMCs. Subjects who had been exposed to COVID-19, were actively infected with it, or had recovered from it provided the deeply sampled blood TCRbeta repertoires that made up the dataset. A freely available public database, intended as a resource for researchers studying the immune response to SARS-CoV-2, is where the repertoires were released. The samples were drawn from two sources: the first 160 participants of the ongoing ImmuneRACE study, and approximately 1,300 subjects contributed by 6 global collaborators. A de-identified subject ID, COVID-19 status, age in years and sex were almost always included in the sample metadata. Where HLA class I and class II types were available, the types were taken from metadata supplied by the sample provider, not from assay-based typing. What the study reported, not specific to this receptor: Clinical and demographic metadata were provided uncurated, with the amount varying by source and participant.

The collaborating institutions used their own protocols to collect whole blood in K2EDTA tubes. Collaborator samples were shipped for TCRbeta analysis as frozen whole blood, isolated PBMCs, or DNA extracted from either sample type. As concerns this clone: Its antigen is not yet known. Per-nucleotide qualities are absent, and no much larger clonotype sits a single base away.

The immunoSEQ Assay, a bias-controlled multiplex PCR, was used to amplify TCRbeta CDR3 regions from genomic DNA. Per the source publication's procedure: The number of nucleated cells in each sample was estimated from the amplification of reference gene primers within the assay. To quantify the absolute abundance of each unique TCRbeta CDR3 rearrangement, sequence reads were collapsed and filtered. For each sample, productive Simpson clonality was calculated by taking the square root of Simpson's diversity index across productive rearrangements. This immuneACCESS table, as held by TCRdb, lists in-frame sequences with V and J called but not all clones. Of the missing ones, under half trace to an unresolved V gene in checked studies; the others have no known cause. The V and J calls and clone size were taken over from that table, and D and trimming were inferred from the DNA. The sample table lists under 45,000 clones, about 90% of them with a count of one. Approximately 9.5% of the sample is held by the ten biggest clonotypes.

Ends trimmed: V by 7 bases, J by 12 bases; bases unmatched to a gene: 17. From its cysteine to its phenylalanine, the CDR3 spans 14 amino acids. Just CDR3 DNA is preserved here, 42 bases in frame from base 1. For CDR1 and CDR2, the germline V gene lists MNHEY and SVGAGI. The clonotype comes from a human donor in a cohort sampled during active COVID-19. The sequence joins TRBV6-5 to TRBJ1-1; the junction holds 7 bases that match TRBD1. Sequenced sample: peripheral blood. The nucleotide sequence reads as follows: TGTGCCAGCACCGAGGCAGGGGGGCGCCTCGAATCTTTCTTT. The translation is CASTEAGGRLESFF.